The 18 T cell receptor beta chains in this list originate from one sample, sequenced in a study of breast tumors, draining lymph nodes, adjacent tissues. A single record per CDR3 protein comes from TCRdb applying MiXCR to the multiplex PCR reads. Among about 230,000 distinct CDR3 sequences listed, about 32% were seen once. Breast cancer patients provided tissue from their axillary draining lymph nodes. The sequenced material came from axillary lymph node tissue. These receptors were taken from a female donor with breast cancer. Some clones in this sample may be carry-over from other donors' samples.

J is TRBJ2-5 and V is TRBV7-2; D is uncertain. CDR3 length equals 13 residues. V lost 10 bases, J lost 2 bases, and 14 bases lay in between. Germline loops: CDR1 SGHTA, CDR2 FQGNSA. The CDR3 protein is CATDRATQETQYF. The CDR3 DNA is TGTGCCACCGATCGCGCCACTCAAGAGACCCAGTACTTC.

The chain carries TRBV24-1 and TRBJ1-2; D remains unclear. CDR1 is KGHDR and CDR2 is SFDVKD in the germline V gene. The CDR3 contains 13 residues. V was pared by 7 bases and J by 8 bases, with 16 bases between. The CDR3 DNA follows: TGTGCCACCAGGGATAACTGCGCAAGGGGCTACACCTTC. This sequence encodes CATRDNCARGYTF.

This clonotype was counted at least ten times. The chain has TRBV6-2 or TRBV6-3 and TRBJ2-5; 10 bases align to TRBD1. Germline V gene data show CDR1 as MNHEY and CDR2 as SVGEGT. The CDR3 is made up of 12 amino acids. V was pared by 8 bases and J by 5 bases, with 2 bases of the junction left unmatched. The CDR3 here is CASGTGVETQYF. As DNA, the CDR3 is TGTGCCAGCGGGACAGGGGTGGAGACCCAGTACTTC.

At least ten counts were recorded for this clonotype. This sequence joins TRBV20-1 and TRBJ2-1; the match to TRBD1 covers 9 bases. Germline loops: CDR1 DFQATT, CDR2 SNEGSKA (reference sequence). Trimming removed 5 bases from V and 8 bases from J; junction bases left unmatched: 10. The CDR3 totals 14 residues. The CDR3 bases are TGCAGTGCTTACGGCGGGACAGGGCGGCATGAGCAGTTCTTC. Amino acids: CSAYGGTGRHEQFF.

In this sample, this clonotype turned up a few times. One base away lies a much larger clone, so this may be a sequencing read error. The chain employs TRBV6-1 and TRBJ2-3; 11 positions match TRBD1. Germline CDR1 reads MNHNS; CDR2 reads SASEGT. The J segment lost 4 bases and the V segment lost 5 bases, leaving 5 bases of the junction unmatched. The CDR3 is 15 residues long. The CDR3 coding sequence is TGTGCCAGCAGTCCGCGGACAGGGGGCTCAGATACGCAGTATTTT. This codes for CASSPRTGGSDTQYF.

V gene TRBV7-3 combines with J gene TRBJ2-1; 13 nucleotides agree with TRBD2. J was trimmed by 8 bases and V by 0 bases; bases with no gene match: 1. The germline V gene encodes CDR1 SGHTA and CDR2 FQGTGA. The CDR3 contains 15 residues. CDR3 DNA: TGTGCCAGCAGCTTAACGACTAGCGGGAGGCATGAGCAGTTCTTC. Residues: CASSLTTSGRHEQFF.

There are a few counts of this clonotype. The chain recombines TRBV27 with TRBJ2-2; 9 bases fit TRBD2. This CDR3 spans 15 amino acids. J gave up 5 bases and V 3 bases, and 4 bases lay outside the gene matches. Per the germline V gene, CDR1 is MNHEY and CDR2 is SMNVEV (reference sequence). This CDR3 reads CASSFSGRLTGELFF. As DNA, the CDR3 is TGTGCCAGCAGTTTCAGCGGGAGGTTGACCGGGGAGCTGTTTTTT.

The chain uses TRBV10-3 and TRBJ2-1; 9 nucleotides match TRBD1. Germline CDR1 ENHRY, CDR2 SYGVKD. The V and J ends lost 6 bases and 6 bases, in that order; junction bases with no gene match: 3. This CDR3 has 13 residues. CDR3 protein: CAISGTGTNEQFF. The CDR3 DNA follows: TGTGCCATCAGCGGGACAGGGACCAATGAGCAGTTCTTC.

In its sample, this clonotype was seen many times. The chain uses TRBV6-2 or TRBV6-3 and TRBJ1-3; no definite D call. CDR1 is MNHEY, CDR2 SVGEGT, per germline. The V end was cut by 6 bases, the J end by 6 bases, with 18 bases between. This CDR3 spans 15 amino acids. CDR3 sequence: CASSGRGFGENTIYF. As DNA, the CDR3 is TGTGCCAGCAGCGGCCGTGGTTTCGGCGAAAACACCATATATTTT.

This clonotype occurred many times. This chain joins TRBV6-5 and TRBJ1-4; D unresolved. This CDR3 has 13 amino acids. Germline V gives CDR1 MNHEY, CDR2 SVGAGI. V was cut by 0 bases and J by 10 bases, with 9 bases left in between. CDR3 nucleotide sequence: TGTGCCAGCAGTTACTCCACCCGAGGAAAACTGTTTTTT. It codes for CASSYSTRGKLFF.

CDR3 sequence (DNA): TGTGCCAGCAGTTTCGGCGGGAGGGACTGGTGGAATGAGCAGTTCTTC. This translates into CASSFGGRDWWNEQFF. The V and J genes are TRBV27 and TRBJ2-1; 9 bases fit TRBD2. The CDR3 covers 16 residues. The germline V gene encodes CDR1 MNHEY and CDR2 SMNVEV (reference sequence). Losses at the gene ends were 3 bases for V and 7 bases for J; bases not matched to a gene: 10.

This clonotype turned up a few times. Written as DNA, the CDR3 is TGTGCCAGCTCTAGCGGGTACAATGAGCAGTTCTTC. Translated: CASSSGYNEQFF. V and J are TRBV27 and TRBJ2-1; 8 bases align to TRBD2. Germline CDR1 is MNHEY and CDR2 is SMNVEV (reference sequence). This CDR3 contains 12 residues. V was clipped by 8 bases and J by 4 bases; unmatched bases: 1.

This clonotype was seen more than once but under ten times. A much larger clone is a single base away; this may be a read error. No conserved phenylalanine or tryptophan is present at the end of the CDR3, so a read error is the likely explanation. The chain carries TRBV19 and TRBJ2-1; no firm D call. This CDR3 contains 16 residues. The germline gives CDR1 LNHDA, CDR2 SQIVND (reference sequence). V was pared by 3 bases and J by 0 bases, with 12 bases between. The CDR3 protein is CASSMGRWDSYNEQFS. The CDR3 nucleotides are TGTGCCAGTAGTATGGGCAGGTGGGACTCCTACAATGAGCAGTTCTCC.

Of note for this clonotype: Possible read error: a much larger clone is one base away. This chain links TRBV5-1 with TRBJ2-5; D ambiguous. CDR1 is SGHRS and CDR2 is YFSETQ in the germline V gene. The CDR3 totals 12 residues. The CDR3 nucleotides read TGCGCCAGCAGCTTGAGGGTTGAGACCCAGCACTTC. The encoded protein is CASSLRVETQHF.

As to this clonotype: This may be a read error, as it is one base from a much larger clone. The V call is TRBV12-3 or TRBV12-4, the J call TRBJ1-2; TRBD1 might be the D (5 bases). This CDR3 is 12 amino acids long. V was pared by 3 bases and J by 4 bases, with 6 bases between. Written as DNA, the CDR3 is TGTGCCAGCAGTTTCGGGGCCTATGGCTACACCTTC. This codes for CASSFGAYGYTF.

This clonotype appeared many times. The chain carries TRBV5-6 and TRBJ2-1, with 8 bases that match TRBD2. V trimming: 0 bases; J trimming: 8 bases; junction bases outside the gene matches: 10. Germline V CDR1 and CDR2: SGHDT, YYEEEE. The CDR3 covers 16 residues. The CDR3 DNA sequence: TGTGCCAGCAGCTTGGGGGCAGCGGGAGATTGGTATGAGCAGTTCTTC. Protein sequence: CASSLGAAGDWYEQFF.

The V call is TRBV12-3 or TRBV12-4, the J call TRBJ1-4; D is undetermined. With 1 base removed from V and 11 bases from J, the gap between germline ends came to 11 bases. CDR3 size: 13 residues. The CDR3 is CASSLGGYGKLFF. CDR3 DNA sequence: TGTGCCAGCAGTTTAGGCGGTTACGGGAAACTGTTTTTT.

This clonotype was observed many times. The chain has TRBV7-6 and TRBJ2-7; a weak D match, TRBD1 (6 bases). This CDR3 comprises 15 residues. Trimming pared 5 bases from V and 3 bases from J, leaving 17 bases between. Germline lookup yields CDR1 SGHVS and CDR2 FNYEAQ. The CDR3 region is CASSVGGPTSYEQYF. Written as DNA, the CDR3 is TGTGCCAGCAGCGTAGGGGGACCCACGAGCTACGAGCAGTACTTC.